This TCR beta chain was identified in a study of blood T cell repertoires in COVID-19. Per the authors' pipeline: Nucleated cell number was recorded as an estimate derived from reference gene primer amplification. Method: immunoSEQ multiplex PCR; TCRdb's copy keeps in-frame clones and lacks some. That table gives V, J and clone size, and the DNA gave D and trimming. In the table there are fewer than 450,000 clones, about 90% of which are singletons. This CDR3 has 18 amino acids. Germline loops: CDR1 KGHDR, CDR2 SFDVKD. The V and J ends lost 6 bases and 0 bases, in that order; junction bases with no gene match: 13.

This clonotype was obtained from a woman aged 45-65 years with COVID-19, enrolled during active disease. The sequenced sample was peripheral blood. The J gene is TRBJ2-5, the V gene TRBV24-1; TRBD2 aligns across 9 bases. Here the CDR3 reads CATSRTTGAGGYQETQYF. The CDR3 region has the DNA TGTGCCACCAGTCGCACTACGGGGGCGGGAGGGTACCAAGAGACCCAGTACTTC.